This T cell receptor beta chain was profiled in a study of CD8 T cells in ankylosing spondylitis. Study results and limitations: Ankylosing spondylitis blood appeared to carry a characteristic TCR beta motif of roughly eight highly homologous variants. Researchers report that disease-linked clones proved CD8+ and relatively rare in peripheral blood. The authors reported significant enrichment of disease-linked clones in matched ankylosing spondylitis synovial fluid.

CDR1 and CDR2 (germline): SGHTA, FQGNSA. Trimming took 5 bases from V and 7 from J, leaving 15 bases between them. This CDR3 comprises 14 residues. This clonotype was seen ten or more times. Antigen: not known. Libraries for TCR beta were made by quantitative 5'-RACE with molecular barcodes. TCRdb re-analysed the 5' RACE reads in MiXCR, keeping a single row per CDR3 protein. The sample consists of around 130,000 distinct CDR3 sequences, roughly 13% of them appearing once. The sample consisted of blood, either unsorted or a sorted T cell fraction (not recorded which). This TCR derives from a female donor with ankylosing spondylitis or in good health (not recorded which). The V and J genes are TRBV7-2 and TRBJ2-1; D is possibly TRBD2 (6 bases). The CDR3 region has the DNA TGTGCCAGCAGCGTCAGACCGGGGGAAAATGAGCAGTTCTTC. It yields the protein CASSVRPGENEQFF.